This T cell receptor beta chain was obtained from a study of blood T cell repertoires in COVID-19. In the study overall: The study drew acute and convalescent COVID-19 samples from the United States, Italy and Spain. T cells, B-cell-depleted T cells, or PBMCs provided the cDNA or gDNA that served as material.

In the authors' methods: Amplified reference gene primers provided the basis for estimating nucleated cell counts. Sequencing used immunoSEQ multiplex PCR; TCRdb keeps in-frame clones, though not all of them. Clone size and the V and J calls come from that table; the DNA yielded D and trimming. This repertoire shows about 350,000 clones, more than 70% found once; its top ten account for 3% to 4.5%. The CDR3 is made up of 18 amino acids. Trimming cost V 5 bases and J 6 bases, with 25 bases left between them. The germline gives CDR1 LNHDA, CDR2 SQIVND (reference sequence). This clone was observed a few times. Enrolment of Seattle patients took place during active infection, and they were followed longitudinally.

Sequenced material: peripheral blood. This TCR came from a woman aged 60 to 75 with COVID-19, enrolled during active disease. The chain employs TRBV19 and TRBJ2-2; possibly TRBD1 for D (5 bases). This chain's CDR3 is CASSPQGILQLQAGELFF. The CDR3, as DNA: TGTGCCAGTAGTCCCCAGGGAATACTGCAACTCCAGGCCGGGGAGCTGTTTTTT.